This is a list of T cell receptor beta chains from one sample in a study of cytomegalovirus exposure and HLA in healthy donors. The protocol was immunoSEQ multiplex PCR, while the TCRdb copy is restricted to in-frame clones and leaves out a portion. Found here are around 130,000 clones, roughly 70% of them singletons; the top ten hold about 2.7%. The specimen was PBMCs. Source of these receptors: a middle-aged woman in good health and CMV-seropositive. CDR3s include the opening cysteine and the closing phenylalanine or tryptophan. The order of the fields is CDR3 protein, CDR3 DNA, D gene, CDR3 length, J gene, V gene, clone size. The D gene is left open where the match is weak. The listing skips clone size in some rows; elsewhere it reads once, few, many or a size class.

CDR3 protein: CASRGQGQSINEQYF; CDR3 DNA: TGTGCCAGCAGGGGGCAGGGGCAGTCTATCAACGAGCAGTACTTC; D gene: NA; CDR3 length: 15; J gene: TRBJ2-7; V gene: TRBV28; clone size: NA
CDR3 protein: CASTRDFEKLFF; CDR3 DNA: TGCGCCAGCACCCGGGACTTTGAAAAACTGTTTTTT; D gene: NA; CDR3 length: 12; J gene: TRBJ1-4; V gene: TRBV4-1; clone size: NA
CDR3 protein: CASSYSFHDASYEQYF; CDR3 DNA: TGTGCCAGCAGTTACTCGTTTCACGATGCCTCCTACGAGCAGTACTTC; D gene: NA; CDR3 length: 16; J gene: TRBJ2-7; V gene: TRBV6-5; clone size: NA
CDR3 protein: CASSAGGPRKETQYF; CDR3 DNA: TGTGCCAGCAGTGCTGGGGGCCCGAGGAAAGAGACCCAGTACTTC; D gene: NA; CDR3 length: 15; J gene: TRBJ2-5; V gene: TRBV6-1; clone size: NA
CDR3 protein: CASSLGQTTNTEAFF; CDR3 DNA: TGTGCCAGCAGTCTTGGACAGACTACCAACACTGAAGCTTTCTTT; D gene: NA; CDR3 length: 15; J gene: TRBJ1-1; V gene: TRBV6-1; clone size: once
CDR3 protein: CSAGQALNTEAFF; CDR3 DNA: TGCAGCGCCGGACAGGCCTTGAACACTGAAGCTTTCTTT; D gene: TRBD1; CDR3 length: 13; J gene: TRBJ1-1; V gene: TRBV29-1; clone size: NA
CDR3 protein: CASGRGGADTQYF; CDR3 DNA: TGTGCCAGCGGCCGGGGTGGTGCAGATACGCAGTATTTT; D gene: NA; CDR3 length: 13; J gene: TRBJ2-3; V gene: TRBV28; clone size: NA
CDR3 protein: CASSFRDKANEKLFF; CDR3 DNA: TGTGCCAGCAGTTTCCGGGACAAGGCTAATGAAAAACTGTTTTTT; D gene: NA; CDR3 length: 15; J gene: TRBJ1-4; V gene: TRBV28; clone size: NA
CDR3 protein: CSVGLAGVPDTQYF; CDR3 DNA: TGCAGCGTCGGACTAGCGGGAGTCCCAGATACGCAGTATTTT; D gene: TRBD2; CDR3 length: 14; J gene: TRBJ2-3; V gene: TRBV29-1; clone size: NA
CDR3 protein: CASSLQVEAFF; CDR3 DNA: TGTGCCAGCAGCTTACAGGTTGAAGCTTTCTTT; D gene: NA; CDR3 length: 11; J gene: TRBJ1-1; V gene: TRBV7-9; clone size: NA
CDR3 protein: CASSYLSASGDNEQFF; CDR3 DNA: TGTGCCAGCAGTTATTTGTCGGCTAGCGGGGACAATGAGCAGTTCTTC; D gene: TRBD2; CDR3 length: 16; J gene: TRBJ2-1; V gene: TRBV6-5; clone size: NA
CDR3 protein: CASSPLGAGQPQHF; CDR3 DNA: TGCGCCAGCAGCCCACTGGGGGCGGGTCAGCCCCAGCATTTT; D gene: NA; CDR3 length: 14; J gene: TRBJ1-5; V gene: TRBV5-1; clone size: few
CDR3 protein: CASSVVPGLQETQYF; CDR3 DNA: TGTGCCAGCAGCGTAGTCCCAGGTTTGCAAGAGACCCAGTACTTC; D gene: NA; CDR3 length: 15; J gene: TRBJ2-5; V gene: TRBV9; clone size: NA
CDR3 protein: CASRGESNQPQHF; CDR3 DNA: TGTGCCAGCCGCGGGGAAAGCAATCAGCCCCAGCATTTT; D gene: NA; CDR3 length: 13; J gene: TRBJ1-5; V gene: TRBV18; clone size: once
CDR3 protein: CASSFKATLAVRADTQYF; CDR3 DNA: TGTGCCAGCAGCTTTAAGGCTACTCTAGCGGTCCGAGCAGATACGCAGTATTTT; D gene: TRBD2; CDR3 length: 18; J gene: TRBJ2-3; V gene: TRBV7-2; clone size: NA
CDR3 protein: CASSQGSGNEKLFF; CDR3 DNA: TGTGCCAGCTCACAGGGGTCAGGCAATGAAAAACTGTTTTTT; D gene: NA; CDR3 length: 14; J gene: TRBJ1-4; V gene: TRBV18; clone size: NA
CDR3 protein: CASSKISSLGTGGLYGYTF; CDR3 DNA: TGTGCCAGCAGCAAAATATCTAGTCTGGGGACAGGGGGTTTATATGGCTACACCTTC; D gene: NA; CDR3 length: 19; J gene: TRBJ1-2; V gene: TRBV21-1; clone size: NA
CDR3 protein: CASSYSGDWSTDTQYF; CDR3 DNA: TGTGCCAGCAGTTACTCAGGGGACTGGAGCACAGATACGCAGTATTTT; D gene: NA; CDR3 length: 16; J gene: TRBJ2-3; V gene: TRBV6-5; clone size: NA
CDR3 protein: CAWSVFGPSSGNTIYF; CDR3 DNA: TGTGCCTGGAGTGTATTTGGCCCAAGCTCTGGAAACACCATATATTTT; D gene: NA; CDR3 length: 16; J gene: TRBJ1-3; V gene: TRBV30; clone size: NA
CDR3 protein: CASTPGQARAEAFF; CDR3 DNA: TGTGCCAGTACCCCGGGACAGGCGCGGGCCGAAGCTTTCTTT; D gene: TRBD1; CDR3 length: 14; J gene: TRBJ1-1; V gene: TRBV19; clone size: NA
CDR3 protein: CASSLVGPDRAEGYTF; CDR3 DNA: TGTGCCAGCAGCTTAGTGGGGCCCGACAGGGCGGAAGGCTACACCTTC; D gene: TRBD1; CDR3 length: 16; J gene: TRBJ1-2; V gene: TRBV7-9; clone size: NA
CDR3 protein: CASSLTGGGEKLFF; CDR3 DNA: TGTGCCAGCAGTTTGACAGGGGGAGGAGAAAAACTGTTTTTT; D gene: TRBD1; CDR3 length: 14; J gene: TRBJ1-4; V gene: TRBV7-3; clone size: once
CDR3 protein: CASSDSGLHYEQYF; CDR3 DNA: TGTGCCAGCAGTGATTCGGGACTACACTACGAGCAGTACTTC; D gene: TRBD2; CDR3 length: 14; J gene: TRBJ2-7; V gene: TRBV25-1; clone size: NA
CDR3 protein: CASSQARGGAQGNEQFF; CDR3 DNA: TGTGCCAGCAGCCAAGCCCGGGGGGGAGCTCAAGGCAATGAGCAGTTCTTC; D gene: TRBD2; CDR3 length: 17; J gene: TRBJ2-1; V gene: TRBV4-2; clone size: once
CDR3 protein: CASSDDSADTQYF; CDR3 DNA: TGTGCCAGCAGTGACGATTCGGCAGATACGCAGTATTTT; D gene: NA; CDR3 length: 13; J gene: TRBJ2-3; V gene: TRBV6-4; clone size: few
CDR3 protein: CASSPGAGPRTDTQYF; CDR3 DNA: TGTGCCAGCAGCCCCGGGGCGGGACCGCGCACAGATACGCAGTATTTT; D gene: NA; CDR3 length: 16; J gene: TRBJ2-3; V gene: TRBV7-3; clone size: NA
CDR3 protein: CASSDRGGTEAFF; CDR3 DNA: TGTGCCAGTAGTGACAGGGGGGGAACTGAAGCTTTCTTT; D gene: TRBD1; CDR3 length: 13; J gene: TRBJ1-1; V gene: TRBV19; clone size: NA
CDR3 protein: CASMDITGLAVDEQFF; CDR3 DNA: TGTGCCAGTATGGATATAACGGGACTAGCGGTGGATGAGCAGTTCTTC; D gene: TRBD2; CDR3 length: 16; J gene: TRBJ2-1; V gene: TRBV19; clone size: NA
CDR3 protein: CASSLGATGSETQYF; CDR3 DNA: TGTGCCAGCAGCTTAGGGGCGACAGGGTCAGAGACCCAGTACTTC; D gene: TRBD1; CDR3 length: 15; J gene: TRBJ2-5; V gene: TRBV7-7; clone size: NA
CDR3 protein: CASSLPDRYEQYF; CDR3 DNA: TGTGCCAGCAGCTTACCCGACAGATACGAGCAGTACTTC; D gene: NA; CDR3 length: 13; J gene: TRBJ2-7; V gene: TRBV11-2; clone size: NA
CDR3 protein: CASSQSDRGDYGYTF; CDR3 DNA: TGCGCCAGCAGCCAAAGCGACAGGGGGGATTATGGCTACACCTTC; D gene: TRBD1; CDR3 length: 15; J gene: TRBJ1-2; V gene: TRBV4-3; clone size: few
CDR3 protein: CASSPRQVGELFF; CDR3 DNA: TGTGCCAGTAGCCCGAGACAGGTCGGGGAGCTGTTTTTT; D gene: NA; CDR3 length: 13; J gene: TRBJ2-2; V gene: TRBV19; clone size: NA
CDR3 protein: CASRDWTDTQYF; CDR3 DNA: TGTGCCAGCCGGGATTGGACAGATACGCAGTATTTT; D gene: NA; CDR3 length: 12; J gene: TRBJ2-3; V gene: TRBV6-5; clone size: NA
CDR3 protein: CASSERLAPTDTQYF; CDR3 DNA: TGTGCCAGCAGCGAGAGACTAGCGCCCACAGATACGCAGTATTTT; D gene: TRBD2; CDR3 length: 15; J gene: TRBJ2-3; V gene: TRBV9; clone size: NA
CDR3 protein: CASSLISGRAKNIQYF; CDR3 DNA: TGTGCCAGCAGTTTAATTAGCGGGAGAGCCAAAAACATTCAGTACTTC; D gene: TRBD2; CDR3 length: 16; J gene: TRBJ2-4; V gene: TRBV27; clone size: NA
CDR3 protein: CSVGAGGGTQYF; CDR3 DNA: TGCAGCGTTGGGGCGGGGGGAGGTACGCAGTATTTT; D gene: TRBD2; CDR3 length: 12; J gene: TRBJ2-3; V gene: TRBV29-1; clone size: NA
CDR3 protein: CASRDSGLAGELFF; CDR3 DNA: TGTGCCAGCAGAGACTCAGGGTTGGCCGGGGAGCTGTTTTTT; D gene: NA; CDR3 length: 14; J gene: TRBJ2-2; V gene: TRBV6-6; clone size: few
CDR3 protein: CASSLEPQGAYEQYF; CDR3 DNA: TGCGCCAGCAGCTTGGAGCCACAGGGGGCCTACGAGCAGTACTTC; D gene: TRBD1; CDR3 length: 15; J gene: TRBJ2-7; V gene: TRBV5-1; clone size: NA
CDR3 protein: CASGLSPNTGELFF; CDR3 DNA: TGTGCCAGCGGACTCAGTCCGAACACCGGGGAGCTGTTTTTT; D gene: NA; CDR3 length: 14; J gene: TRBJ2-2; V gene: TRBV7-3; clone size: NA
CDR3 protein: CASSQDRMGGGIKTQYF; CDR3 DNA: TGCGCCAGCAGCCAAGATCGGATGGGCGGGGGGATAAAGACCCAGTACTTC; D gene: TRBD2; CDR3 length: 17; J gene: TRBJ2-5; V gene: TRBV4-3; clone size: few
CDR3 protein: CASSYSGGSSNYGYTF; CDR3 DNA: TGTGCCAGCAGTTACTCAGGGGGATCCTCTAACTATGGCTACACCTTC; D gene: NA; CDR3 length: 16; J gene: TRBJ1-2; V gene: TRBV6-5; clone size: NA
CDR3 protein: CASSSGQGNEQYF; CDR3 DNA: TGTGCCAGCAGTTCGGGACAGGGTAACGAGCAGTACTTC; D gene: TRBD1; CDR3 length: 13; J gene: TRBJ2-7; V gene: TRBV28; clone size: few